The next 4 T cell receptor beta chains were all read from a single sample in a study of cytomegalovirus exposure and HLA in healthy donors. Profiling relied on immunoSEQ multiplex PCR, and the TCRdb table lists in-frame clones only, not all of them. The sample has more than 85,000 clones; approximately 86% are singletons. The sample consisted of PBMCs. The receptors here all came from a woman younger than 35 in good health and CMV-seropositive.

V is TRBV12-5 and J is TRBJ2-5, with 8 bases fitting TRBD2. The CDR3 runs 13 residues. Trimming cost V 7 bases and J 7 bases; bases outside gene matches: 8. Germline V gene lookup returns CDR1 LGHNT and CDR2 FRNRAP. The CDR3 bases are TGTGCTAGTGCCAGAGCGGGAGTGGTGACCCAGTACTTC. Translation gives CASARAGVVTQYF.

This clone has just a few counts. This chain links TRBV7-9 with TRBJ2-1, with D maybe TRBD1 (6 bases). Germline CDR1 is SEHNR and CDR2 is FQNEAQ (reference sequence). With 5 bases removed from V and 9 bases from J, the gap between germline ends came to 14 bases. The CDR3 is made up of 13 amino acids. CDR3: CASSITGSGEQFF. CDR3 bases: TGTGCCAGCAGCATAACAGGGTCCGGTGAGCAGTTCTTC.

In nucleotides, the CDR3 is TGCGCCAGCAGCTTGGCGCCTCCTAGCGTTGGGTACGAGCAGTACTTC. Translated: CASSLAPPSVGYEQYF. The V call is TRBV5-1, the J call TRBJ2-7; D may be TRBD2 (6 bases). Trimming removed 0 bases from V and 4 bases from J, with 17 bases in between. This CDR3 is 16 amino acids long. The germline V gene encodes CDR1 SGHRS and CDR2 YFSETQ.

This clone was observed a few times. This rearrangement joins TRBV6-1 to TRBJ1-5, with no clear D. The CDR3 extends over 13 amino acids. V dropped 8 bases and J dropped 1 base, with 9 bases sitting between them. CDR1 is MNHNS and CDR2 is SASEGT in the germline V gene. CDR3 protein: CASGGLSNQPQHF. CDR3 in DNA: TGTGCCAGCGGCGGGTTGAGCAATCAGCCCCAGCATTTT.